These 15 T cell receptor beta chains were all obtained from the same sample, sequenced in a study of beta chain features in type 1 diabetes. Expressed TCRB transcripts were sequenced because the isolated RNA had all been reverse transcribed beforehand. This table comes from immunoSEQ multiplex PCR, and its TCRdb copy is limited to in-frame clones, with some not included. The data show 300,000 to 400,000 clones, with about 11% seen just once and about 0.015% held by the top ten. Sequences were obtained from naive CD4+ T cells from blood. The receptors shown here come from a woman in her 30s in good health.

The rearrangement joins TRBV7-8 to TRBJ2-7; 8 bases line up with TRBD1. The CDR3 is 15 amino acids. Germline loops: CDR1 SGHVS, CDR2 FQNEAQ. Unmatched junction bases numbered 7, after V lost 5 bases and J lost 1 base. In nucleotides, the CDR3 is TGTGCCAGCAGCAAGTCAAGGGACAGGTCCTACGAGCAGTACTTC. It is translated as CASSKSRDRSYEQYF.

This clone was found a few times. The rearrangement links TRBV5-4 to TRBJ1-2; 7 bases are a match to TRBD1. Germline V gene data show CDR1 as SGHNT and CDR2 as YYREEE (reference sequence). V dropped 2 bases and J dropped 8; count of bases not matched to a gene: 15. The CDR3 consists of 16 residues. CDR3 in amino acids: CASSFRDSLTTWGYTF. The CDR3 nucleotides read TGTGCCAGCAGCTTCCGGGACAGTCTTACGACGTGGGGCTACACCTTC.

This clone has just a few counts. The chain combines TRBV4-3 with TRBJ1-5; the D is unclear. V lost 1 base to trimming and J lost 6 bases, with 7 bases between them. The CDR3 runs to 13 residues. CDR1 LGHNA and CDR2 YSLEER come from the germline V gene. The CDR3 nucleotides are TGCGCCAGCAGCCAAGGCCGAGGTCAGCCCCAGCATTTT. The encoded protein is CASSQGRGQPQHF.

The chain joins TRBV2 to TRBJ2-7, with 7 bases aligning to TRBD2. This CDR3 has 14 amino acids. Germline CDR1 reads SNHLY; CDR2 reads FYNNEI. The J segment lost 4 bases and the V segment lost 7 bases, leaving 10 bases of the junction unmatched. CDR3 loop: CASNREASGYEQYF. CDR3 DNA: TGTGCCAGCAACCGGGAGGCTAGCGGTTACGAGCAGTACTTC.

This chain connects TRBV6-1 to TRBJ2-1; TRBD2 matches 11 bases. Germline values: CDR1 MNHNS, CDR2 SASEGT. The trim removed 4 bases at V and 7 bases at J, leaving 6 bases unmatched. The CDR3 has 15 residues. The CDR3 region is CASSVSGRAINEQFF. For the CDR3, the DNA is TGTGCCAGCAGTGTTAGCGGGAGGGCCATTAATGAGCAGTTCTTC.

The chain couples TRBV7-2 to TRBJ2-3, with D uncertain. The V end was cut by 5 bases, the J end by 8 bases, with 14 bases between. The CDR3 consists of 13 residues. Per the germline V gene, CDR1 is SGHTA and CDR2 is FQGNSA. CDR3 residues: CASSQARSGTQYF. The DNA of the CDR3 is TGTGCCAGCAGCCAGGCCCGGTCAGGTACGCAGTATTTT.

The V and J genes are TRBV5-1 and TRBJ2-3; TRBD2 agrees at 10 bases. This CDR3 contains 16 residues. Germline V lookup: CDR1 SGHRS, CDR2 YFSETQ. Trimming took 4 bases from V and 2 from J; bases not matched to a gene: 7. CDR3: CASSLGLAEITDTQYF. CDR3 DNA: TGCGCCAGCAGCCTCGGACTAGCGGAGATCACAGATACGCAGTATTTT.

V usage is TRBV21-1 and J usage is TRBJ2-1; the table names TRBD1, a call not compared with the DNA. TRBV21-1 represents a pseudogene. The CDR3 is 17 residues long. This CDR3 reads CASSKNRTGGAYNEQFF. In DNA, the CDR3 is TGTGCCAGCAGCAAAAACCGGACAGGGGGAGCCTACAATGAGCAGTTCTTC.

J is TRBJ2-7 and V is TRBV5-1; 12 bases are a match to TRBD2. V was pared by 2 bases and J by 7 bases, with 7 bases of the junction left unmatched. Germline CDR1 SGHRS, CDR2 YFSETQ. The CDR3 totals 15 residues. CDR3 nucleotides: TGCGCCAGCAGCTTAGGGACTAGCGGGCAAGGAGAGCAGTACTTC. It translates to CASSLGTSGQGEQYF.

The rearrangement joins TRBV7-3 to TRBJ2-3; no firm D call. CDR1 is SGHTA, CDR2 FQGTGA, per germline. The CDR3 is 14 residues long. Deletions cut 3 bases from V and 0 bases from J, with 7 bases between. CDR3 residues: CASSFHTSTDTQYF. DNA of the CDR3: TGTGCCAGCAGCTTCCACACCAGCACAGATACGCAGTATTTT.

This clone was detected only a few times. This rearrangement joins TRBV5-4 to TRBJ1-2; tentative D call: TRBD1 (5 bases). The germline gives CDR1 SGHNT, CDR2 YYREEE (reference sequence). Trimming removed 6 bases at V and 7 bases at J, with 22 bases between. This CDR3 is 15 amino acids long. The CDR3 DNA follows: TGTGCCAGCACCACGAACGAGTTGGGGCGGCGTGGCTACACCTTC. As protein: CASTTNELGRRGYTF. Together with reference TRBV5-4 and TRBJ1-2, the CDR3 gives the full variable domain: ETGVTQSPTHLIKTRGQQVTLRCSSQSGHNTVSWYQQALGQGPQFIFQYYREEENGRGNFPPRFSGLQFPNYSSELNVNALELDDSALYLCASTTNELGRRGYTFGSGTRLTVV.

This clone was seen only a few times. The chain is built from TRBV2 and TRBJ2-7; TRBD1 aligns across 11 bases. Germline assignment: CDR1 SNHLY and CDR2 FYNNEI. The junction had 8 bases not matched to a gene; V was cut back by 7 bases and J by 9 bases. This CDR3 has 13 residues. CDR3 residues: CASISGTGGWQYF. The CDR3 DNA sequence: TGTGCCAGCATATCCGGGACAGGGGGATGGCAGTACTTC. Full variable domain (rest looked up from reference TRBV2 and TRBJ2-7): EPEVTQTPSHQVTQMGQEVILRCVPISNHLYFYWYRQILGQKVEFLVSFYNNEISEKSEIFDDQFSVERPDGSNFTLKIRSTKLEDSAMYFCASISGTGGWQYFGPGTRLTVT.

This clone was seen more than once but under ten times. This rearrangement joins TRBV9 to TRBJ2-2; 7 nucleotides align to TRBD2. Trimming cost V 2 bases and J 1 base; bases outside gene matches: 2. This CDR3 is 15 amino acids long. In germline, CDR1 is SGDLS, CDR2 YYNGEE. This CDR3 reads CASSVRGENTGELFF. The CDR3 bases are TGTGCCAGCAGCGTTCGGGGGGAGAACACCGGGGAGCTGTTTTTT. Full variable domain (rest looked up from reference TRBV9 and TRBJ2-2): DSGVTQTPKHLITATGQRVTLRCSPRSGDLSVYWYQQSLDQGLQFLIQYYNGEERAKGNILERFSAQQFPDLHSELNLSSLELGDSALYFCASSVRGENTGELFFGEGSRLTVL.

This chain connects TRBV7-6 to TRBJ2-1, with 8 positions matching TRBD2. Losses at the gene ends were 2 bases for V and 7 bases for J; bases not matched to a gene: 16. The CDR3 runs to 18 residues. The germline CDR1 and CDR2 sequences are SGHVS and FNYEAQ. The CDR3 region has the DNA TGTGCCAGCAGCTTATTCGAGTGGGGGGCGGGAGGCGGGAATGAGCAGTTCTTC. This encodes CASSLFEWGAGGGNEQFF.

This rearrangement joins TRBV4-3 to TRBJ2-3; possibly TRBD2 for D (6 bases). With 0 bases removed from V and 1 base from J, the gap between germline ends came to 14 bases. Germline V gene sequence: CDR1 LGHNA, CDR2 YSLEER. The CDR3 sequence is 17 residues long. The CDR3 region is CASSQDLGGTGTDTQYF. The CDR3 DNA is TGCGCCAGCAGCCAAGATCTGGGGGGAACTGGCACAGATACGCAGTATTTT.